The clone carrying this TCR beta chain showed up many times. Its antigen is not known. This CDR3 region has 14 residues. Germline CDR1 is SGHRS and CDR2 is YFSETQ. Trimming cost V 2 bases and J 5 bases, with 12 bases left between them. This sample is part of a study of T-cell reconstitution after alpha-beta-depleted transplantation in children. The study's findings and limits: By one year post-transplant, T-cell counts and diversity largely arose from T cells that were newly produced. Surviving recipient cells, namely T cells and thymic progenitors, were the source of high day-60 TCRbeta diversity in some patients. There were reportedly several hundred expanded graft clones from which alpha-beta T cells came about two months after transplant.

The TCRbeta library was prepared with unique molecular identifiers. MiXCR, applied by TCRdb to the PCR reads, yields one record per CDR3 protein. The table includes about 280,000 distinct CDR3 sequences, around a tenth detected once. The source of this sequence is a male patient aged 2 to 9 who had a stem cell transplant for chronic granulomatous disease, so the T cells may come from the graft donor. The chain couples TRBV5-1 to TRBJ2-3, with a possible D match to TRBD2 (6 bases). Sequenced material: peripheral blood, taken 180 days after TCRalphabeta/CD19-depleted stem cell transplant. The CDR3 is CASSLNLGGDTQYF. DNA for the CDR3: TGCGCCAGCAGCTTAAACCTCGGGGGAGATACGCAGTATTTT.